Here is one T cell receptor (beta chain) with its context. Data came from immunoSEQ multiplex PCR; TCRdb stores just in-frame clones and leaves some out. The table includes 280,000 or so clones, around 87% detected once. The data were taken from a study of blood T cell repertoires in COVID-19. Study details: From T cells, B-cell-depleted T cells, or PBMCs came the material, which was cDNA or gDNA.

Germline V lookup: CDR1 LGHNT, CDR2 FRNRAP. The CDR3 is 18 residues long. The V gene lost 7 bases and the J gene lost 5 bases, with 26 bases spanning the gap. The sequenced sample consisted of peripheral blood. The J gene is TRBJ1-4, the V gene TRBV12-5; D might be TRBD1 (6 bases). The clonotype was recovered from a woman aged 25 to 39 who had recovered from COVID-19. In DNA, the CDR3 is TGTGCTAGTGAGTCGATAGTGGAGCACAGGGCATGGAATGAAAAACTGTTTTTT. It encodes CASESIVEHRAWNEKLFF.